The rows below give T cell receptor beta chains drawn from one sample of a study of blood T cell repertoires in COVID-19. Produced via immunoSEQ multiplex PCR; TCRdb's table is partial and in-frame only. The repertoire includes around 250,000 clones, 85% of them detected once, and roughly 5.3% sits in the top ten. The sequenced sample consisted of peripheral blood. These receptors were obtained from a man aged 45-65 years with active or convalescent COVID-19. The CDR3 runs from the conserved cysteine through the conserved F or W. Each record gives: D gene, clone size, V gene, J gene, CDR3 DNA, CDR3 protein. A D gene is named only where the DNA matches it firmly. Clone size is not always given. Where it is, it says once, few, many or a class for expanded clones.

>TRBD2|.|TRBV27|TRBJ2-2
TGTGCCAGCAGTTTATATGGGAGAGGACTAGTGACGATCGGGGAGCTGTTTTTT
CASSLYGRGLVTIGELFF
>.|.|TRBV2|TRBJ1-5
TGTGCCAGCAGATTCTCGGAGGGAAATCAGCCCCAGCATTTT
CASRFSEGNQPQHF
>.|.|TRBV5-1|TRBJ2-7
TGCGCCAGCAGCGGCACCACCTACGAGCAGTACTTC
CASSGTTYEQYF
>TRBD2|.|TRBV5-1|TRBJ2-2
TGCGCCAGCAGCACTAGCGGGAGGAACACCGGGGAGCTGTTTTTT
CASSTSGRNTGELFF
>TRBD1|.|TRBV27|TRBJ2-6
TGTGCCAGCAGTGCAGGGGGCTCTGGGGCCAACGTCCTGACTTTC
CASSAGGSGANVLTF
>.|.|TRBV29-1|TRBJ2-7
TGCAGCTGCCTGTCCCCCGGGGGATTCTACGAGCAGTACTTC
CSCLSPGGFYEQYF
>TRBD1|.|TRBV3-1/TRBV3-2|TRBJ1-2
TGTGCCAGCAGCCAAGATAGCCGGACAGGGCATGGCTACACCTTC
CASSQDSRTGHGYTF
>.|.|TRBV7-2|TRBJ1-5
TGTGCCAGCAGCCGAAGGGAGAGTCAGCCCCAGCATTTT
CASSRRESQPQHF
>TRBD1|.|TRBV19|TRBJ1-3
TGTGCCAGTAGTATAACCGACAGGGACGGAAACACCATATATTTT
CASSITDRDGNTIYF
>.|.|TRBV27|TRBJ1-6
TGTGCCAGCAGTATCAACTCCCGGGTTGGGAATTCACCCCTCCACTTT
CASSINSRVGNSPLHF
>.|.|TRBV7-9|TRBJ1-2
TGTGCCAGCCAGGGCGTTGGGGGCTACTATGGCTACACCTTC
CASQGVGGYYGYTF
>.|once|TRBV5-3|TRBJ1-5
TGTGTCAGAAGCCCTGATCAGCCCCAGCATTTT
CVRSPDQPQHF
>TRBD1|once|TRBV14|TRBJ2-2
TGTGCCAGCAGCCAACGACAGGGCGAGGTCGGGGAGCTGTTTTTT
CASSQRQGEVGELFF
>.|.|TRBV2|TRBJ1-4
TGTGCCAGCAGTTCGGGGGGGCCGGGAAAACTGTTTTTT
CASSSGGPGKLFF
>.|.|TRBV18|TRBJ1-4
TGTGCCAGCTCCATACAGGGTCGTTTCGAAAAACTGTTTTTT
CASSIQGRFEKLFF
>TRBD1|.|TRBV19|TRBJ1-2
TGTGCCGCTCACCGTCCGGGACAGCCCTATGGCTACACCTTC
CAAHRPGQPYGYTF
>.|.|TRBV30|TRBJ2-7
TGTGCCTGGAGTGGTCGGCGGGCGAGCTCCTACGAGCAGTACTTC
CAWSGRRASSYEQYF
>.|.|TRBV28|TRBJ1-2
TGTGCCAGCAGTCCGGGCAGGGGCCGGTATGGCTACACCTTC
CASSPGRGRYGYTF
>.|.|TRBV21-1|TRBJ2-3
TGTGCCAGCAACCCAATTGTGACAGGGGGTACTAGCGGGAGGCGAGGCACAGATACGCAGTATTTT
CASNPIVTGGTSGRRGTDTQYF
>TRBD2|.|TRBV7-9|TRBJ2-7
TGTGCCAGCACCGTACTAGCGGGAGGGCCTTTATCCCACGAGCAGTACTTC
CASTVLAGGPLSHEQYF
>TRBD2|.|TRBV15|TRBJ2-7
TGTGCCACCAGCAGAAACCTCGGACTAGCGGAGACAGGCGAGCAGTACTTC
CATSRNLGLAETGEQYF
>.|.|TRBV6-5|TRBJ1-3
TGTGCCACCAGACCGGACATTTCCTCTGGAAACACCATATATTTT
CATRPDISSGNTIYF
>TRBD1|.|TRBV29-1|TRBJ1-2
TGCAGCGGAGGGACAGGCGTCTATGGCTACACCTTC
CSGGTGVYGYTF
>.|.|TRBV1|TRBJ1-2
TGCACCAGCAGATCGAGGTCGCGAAACTATGGCTACACCTTC
CTSRSRSRNYGYTF
>TRBD2|.|TRBV4-2|TRBJ2-1
TGTGCCAGCAGCCAAGATATCGGACTAGCTACAAGCTCCTACAATGAGCAGTTCTTC
CASSQDIGLATSSYNEQFF
>.|.|TRBV4-1|TRBJ1-2
TGCGCCAGCAGCCAAGAAGGCACAGACAACTATGGCTACACCTTC
CASSQEGTDNYGYTF
>.|.|TRBV20-1|TRBJ2-5
TGCAGTGCTCTTCAGAGGGAGACCCAGTACTTC
CSALQRETQYF
>TRBD1|.|TRBV6-5|TRBJ2-7
TGTGCCAGCAGTTACGACAGGGACTCCTACGAGCAGTACTTC
CASSYDRDSYEQYF
>.|.|TRBV27|TRBJ1-1
TGTGCCAGCCACTCTACCCCGGGGGGCACTGAAGCTTTCTTT
CASHSTPGGTEAFF
>.|.|TRBV28|TRBJ2-4
TGTGCCAGCAGTTTTCAAGGGAGGTGGCAAAACATTCAGTACTTC
CASSFQGRWQNIQYF
>TRBD1|once|TRBV7-2|TRBJ1-2
TGTGCCAGCAGCCCCGGGACAGGGAGTGGCTACACCTTC
CASSPGTGSGYTF
>TRBD2|.|TRBV9|TRBJ2-1
TGTGCCAGCAGCACCCCGACGGGGGGGACTAGCGGCTACAATGAGCAGTTCTTC
CASSTPTGGTSGYNEQFF
>.|.|TRBV2|TRBJ2-7
TGTGCCAGCAGTTTAAGCGGGCTCCCATACGAGCAGTACTTC
CASSLSGLPYEQYF
>TRBD2|.|TRBV9|TRBJ2-1
TGTGCCAGCAGCTATTCTTTGGGGGAGGGCCTTTACAATGAGCAGTTCTTC
CASSYSLGEGLYNEQFF
>.|.|TRBV19|TRBJ1-1
TGTGCCAGTAGTATCGGGGGGCGTTGGAACACTGAAGCTTTCTTT
CASSIGGRWNTEAFF
>.|once|TRBV27|TRBJ2-1
TGTGCCAGCAGCCGCGCCCCCCCCGGGAATGAGCAGTTCTTC
CASSRAPPGNEQFF
>.|.|TRBV19|TRBJ1-3
TGTGCCAGTAGACACAGGGACTCTGGAAACACCATATATTTT
CASRHRDSGNTIYF
>TRBD1|.|TRBV15|TRBJ2-7
TGTGCCACCAGCGGACAACCGGGACAGGGGCCCTACGAGCAGTACTTC
CATSGQPGQGPYEQYF
>.|.|TRBV5-1|TRBJ1-3
TGCGCCAGCAGCATAGACAACAATGGAAACACCATATATTTT
CASSIDNNGNTIYF
>.|once|TRBV5-1|TRBJ1-2
TGCGCCAGCAGCTTAGTGGGGGCATCCAACTATGGCTACACCTTC
CASSLVGASNYGYTF
>TRBD2|.|TRBV28|TRBJ2-7
TGTGCCAGTGGGACTAGCGGGAGTATCTACGAGCAGTACTTC
CASGTSGSIYEQYF
>.|.|TRBV28|TRBJ1-3
TGTGCCAGCAGTGACCCTGGGGCGCTAGGAAACACCATATATTTT
CASSDPGALGNTIYF
>.|.|TRBV19|TRBJ1-1
TGTGCCAGTATGGGCAGTCTTCCCACTGAAGCTTTCTTT
CASMGSLPTEAFF
>.|.|TRBV11-2|TRBJ1-4
TGTGCCAGCAGCCGAAACCGAGAAGAAAAACTGTTTTTT
CASSRNREEKLFF
>.|.|TRBV5-4|TRBJ2-5
TGTGCCAGCAGCTTGGGCGGGAACCCCGCCCAAGAGACCCAGTACTTC
CASSLGGNPAQETQYF
>TRBD1|.|TRBV4-2|TRBJ1-1
TGTGCCAGCAGCCCCCGGCAGGGGGCCATGAACACTGAAGCTTTCTTT
CASSPRQGAMNTEAFF
>.|.|TRBV4-2|TRBJ1-5
TGTGCCAGCAGCCAAAGCCGGAATCAGCCCCAGCATTTT
CASSQSRNQPQHF